Below, 18 T cell receptor beta chains from the same sample are listed, as sequenced in a study of a mutant IDH1 vaccine in newly diagnosed glioma. Sequencing used immunoSEQ multiplex PCR; TCRdb keeps in-frame clones, though not all of them. Found here are some 60,000 clones, approximately 87% of them singletons; the top ten hold more than 1.5%. These receptors' targets are unknown. Time point given: week 35, safety follow-up. The study gave 300 ug of mutant IDH1 20-mer peptide per vaccine dose, with topical imiquimod. Here the sequenced sample was PBMCs, taken from a glioma patient whose treatment included an IDH1 peptide vaccine. Receptors were obtained from a man aged 35 to 55 with glioma.

CDR3 coding DNA: TGCGCCAGCAGCCAAGCGGTTGGGGCGGGAGGGCCAAACAATGAGCAGTTCTTC. It codes for CASSQAVGAGGPNNEQFF. This rearrangement joins TRBV4-3 to TRBJ2-1; TRBD2 matches at 9 bases. The V and J ends lost 1 base and 5 bases, in that order; junction bases with no gene match: 12. The CDR3 runs to 18 residues. Germline V gene lookup returns CDR1 LGHNA and CDR2 YSLEER.

The chain has TRBV19 and TRBJ2-1; D might be TRBD2 (6 bases). Trimming removed 4 bases at V and 4 bases at J, with 17 bases between. Per the germline V gene, CDR1 is LNHDA and CDR2 is SQIVND (reference sequence). The length of the CDR3 is 16 residues. This CDR3 is CASSSASGVGYNEQFF. CDR3 coding DNA: TGTGCCAGTAGTAGCGCATCGGGGGTAGGGTACAATGAGCAGTTCTTC.

A few counts support this clone. The chain joins TRBV6-5 to TRBJ1-2; 7 bases agree with TRBD1. J was trimmed by 3 bases and V by 0 bases; bases with no gene match: 4. The CDR3 is 15 amino acids. Germline CDR1 MNHEY, CDR2 SVGAGI. CDR3 sequence reads: CASSYSGGRDYGYTF. The CDR3 bases are TGTGCCAGCAGTTACTCAGGGGGCAGGGACTATGGCTACACCTTC.

V and J are TRBV2 and TRBJ1-4; D remains ambiguous. The CDR3 runs 11 residues. V was cut by 4 bases and J by 8 bases, with 5 bases left in between. In germline, CDR1 is SNHLY, CDR2 FYNNEI. This CDR3 is CASSVEEKLFF. CDR3 nucleotides: TGTGCCAGCAGTGTGGAAGAAAAACTGTTTTTT.

The chain links TRBV5-6 to TRBJ2-3; 10 nucleotides match TRBD2. CDR3 length: 16 amino acids. From germline, CDR1 is SGHDT and CDR2 YYEEEE. Trimming removed 1 base from V and 2 bases from J; junction bases left unmatched: 4. DNA for the CDR3: TGTGCCAGCAGCTTGACTAGCGGGGCTTACACAGATACGCAGTATTTT. Translation gives CASSLTSGAYTDTQYF.

This chain uses TRBV7-2 with TRBJ2-3; D is ambiguous. V dropped 1 base and J dropped 2 bases, with 7 bases sitting between them. CDR3 length equals 14 residues. The germline gives CDR1 SGHTA, CDR2 FQGNSA. The CDR3 bases are TGTGCCAGCAGCTTAGATAGTTCCACAGATACGCAGTATTTT. It codes for CASSLDSSTDTQYF.

The chain links TRBV19 to TRBJ1-3; TRBD1 is a possible D gene (5 bases). Germline CDR1 and CDR2: LNHDA and SQIVND (reference sequence). V shed 3 bases and J shed 0 bases, with 12 bases lying between them. The CDR3 loop spans 16 amino acids. The CDR3 loop reads CASSMTDAYSGNTIYF. CDR3 coding DNA: TGTGCCAGTAGTATGACAGACGCTTACTCTGGAAACACCATATATTTT.

This clone has just one count. This sequence joins TRBV5-6 and TRBJ1-2; a weak D match, TRBD1 (6 bases). This CDR3 region has 15 residues. Germline assignment: CDR1 SGHDT and CDR2 YYEEEE. With 0 bases removed from V and 2 bases from J, the gap between germline ends came to 11 bases. Here the CDR3 reads CASSLAAGANYGYTF. CDR3 DNA sequence: TGTGCCAGCAGCTTGGCCGCAGGGGCAAACTATGGCTACACCTTC.

In this sample, this clone turned up a few times. The V and J genes are TRBV5-1 and TRBJ1-4; D remains unclear. With 4 bases removed from V and 5 bases from J, the gap between germline ends came to 18 bases. CDR1 is SGHRS and CDR2 is YFSETQ in the germline V gene. The CDR3 consists of 16 residues. The CDR3 loop reads CASSASGWPQNEKLFF. Written as DNA, the CDR3 is TGCGCCAGCAGCGCGTCGGGATGGCCGCAAAATGAAAAACTGTTTTTT.

The V and J genes are TRBV7-2 and TRBJ2-3, with a possible D match to TRBD1 (6 bases). The V and J ends lost 5 bases and 1 base respectively, with 10 bases between them. Germline CDR1 SGHTA, CDR2 FQGNSA. The CDR3 consists of 14 residues. Here the CDR3 DNA reads TGTGCCAGCAGCCGACAGGCACGCACAGATACGCAGTATTTT. The encoded protein is CASSRQARTDTQYF. Looking up the rest from reference TRBV7-2 and TRBJ2-3 gives the full variable domain: GAGVSQSPSNKVTEKGKDVELRCDPISGHTALYWYRQSLGQGLEFLIYFQGNSAPDKSGLPSDRFSAERTGGSVSTLTIQRTQQEDSAVYLCASSRQARTDTQYFGPGTRLTVL.

The chain employs TRBV25-1 and TRBJ2-5; TRBD1 or TRBD2 may be the D gene (5 bases each). V was cut by 2 bases and J by 4 bases, with 11 bases left in between. Germline V CDR1 and CDR2: MGHDK, SYGVNS. The CDR3 is 14 amino acids. The CDR3 DNA is TGTGCCAGCAGTGAACGGGGCCACAGAGAGACCCAGTACTTC. This gives the protein CASSERGHRETQYF.

This chain uses TRBV7-9 with TRBJ2-1, with D unresolved. This CDR3 is 15 amino acids long. The germline V gene encodes CDR1 SEHNR and CDR2 FQNEAQ (reference sequence). Deletions cut 5 bases from V and 7 bases from J, with 18 bases between. CDR3 sequence (DNA): TGTGCCAGCAGCCCCCCTTTCCGCTTTGGAAATGAGCAGTTCTTC. Encoded protein: CASSPPFRFGNEQFF.

V and J are TRBV5-1 and TRBJ2-5; no clear D. V gave up 1 base and J gave up 4 bases, with 8 bases separating them. From germline, CDR1 is SGHRS and CDR2 YFSETQ. CDR3 length equals 13 residues. The DNA of the CDR3 is TGCGCCAGCAGCTTGCCTGGAGTAGAGACCCAGTACTTC. As protein: CASSLPGVETQYF.

This sequence joins TRBV19 and TRBJ2-1; 7 nucleotides agree with TRBD2. V shed 5 bases, J shed 3 bases, and the junction held 13 bases outside the gene matches. Germline V lookup: CDR1 LNHDA, CDR2 SQIVND (reference sequence). The CDR3 totals 17 residues. The CDR3 is CASSLRDYLTGYNEQFF. In DNA, the CDR3 is TGTGCCAGTAGTCTCCGGGACTACCTGACTGGCTACAATGAGCAGTTCTTC.

CDR3 in DNA: TGTGCCAGCAGTCCCTTTGTGGGGGGAGGAGCCTACAATGAGCAGTTCTTC. Its protein product is CASSPFVGGGAYNEQFF. The rearrangement uses TRBV5-5 and TRBJ2-1; a weak D match, TRBD2 (6 bases). Germline CDR1 reads SGHKS; CDR2 reads YYEKEE (reference sequence). V shed 5 bases and J shed 2 bases, with 20 bases lying between them. CDR3 size: 17 residues.

This chain joins TRBV5-6 and TRBJ2-3, with D maybe TRBD2 (6 bases). Trimming removed 1 base at V and 9 bases at J, with 18 bases between. This CDR3 comprises 15 residues. Germline V gene lookup returns CDR1 SGHDT and CDR2 YYEEEE. In DNA form, the CDR3 reads TGTGCCAGCAGCTTGTACAGTTCTAGCGCAATGACGCAGTATTTT. This gives the protein CASSLYSSSAMTQYF. Looking up the rest from reference TRBV5-6 and TRBJ2-3 gives the full variable domain: DAGVTQSPTHLIKTRGQQVTLRCSPKSGHDTVSWYQQALGQGPQFIFQYYEEEERQRGNFPDRFSGHQFPNYSSELNVNALLLGDSALYLCASSLYSSSAMTQYFGPGTRLTVL.

The CDR3 protein is CASSVDTRLGSEQYF. CDR3 nucleotide sequence: TGTGCCAGCAGCGTAGATACTAGACTCGGGAGCGAGCAGTACTTC. This chain uses TRBV9 with TRBJ2-7, with TRBD2 as a possible D gene (6 bases). Germline CDR1 is SGDLS and CDR2 is YYNGEE. The CDR3 consists of 15 residues. V lost 0 bases, J lost 6 bases, and 16 bases lay in between. The complete variable domain, with remaining parts taken from reference TRBV9 and TRBJ2-7, reads DSGVTQTPKHLITATGQRVTLRCSPRSGDLSVYWYQQSLDQGLQFLIQYYNGEERAKGNILERFSAQQFPDLHSELNLSSLELGDSALYFCASSVDTRLGSEQYFGPGTRLTVT.

The chain links TRBV5-4 to TRBJ2-6, with 7 bases that match TRBD2. The CDR3 contains 15 residues. The V and J ends lost 5 bases and 4 bases, in that order; junction bases with no gene match: 6. The germline gives CDR1 SGHNT, CDR2 YYREEE (reference sequence). CDR3 protein: CASSSGGTGANVLTF. The CDR3 bases are TGTGCCAGCAGTTCGGGAGGCACAGGGGCCAACGTCCTGACTTTC.